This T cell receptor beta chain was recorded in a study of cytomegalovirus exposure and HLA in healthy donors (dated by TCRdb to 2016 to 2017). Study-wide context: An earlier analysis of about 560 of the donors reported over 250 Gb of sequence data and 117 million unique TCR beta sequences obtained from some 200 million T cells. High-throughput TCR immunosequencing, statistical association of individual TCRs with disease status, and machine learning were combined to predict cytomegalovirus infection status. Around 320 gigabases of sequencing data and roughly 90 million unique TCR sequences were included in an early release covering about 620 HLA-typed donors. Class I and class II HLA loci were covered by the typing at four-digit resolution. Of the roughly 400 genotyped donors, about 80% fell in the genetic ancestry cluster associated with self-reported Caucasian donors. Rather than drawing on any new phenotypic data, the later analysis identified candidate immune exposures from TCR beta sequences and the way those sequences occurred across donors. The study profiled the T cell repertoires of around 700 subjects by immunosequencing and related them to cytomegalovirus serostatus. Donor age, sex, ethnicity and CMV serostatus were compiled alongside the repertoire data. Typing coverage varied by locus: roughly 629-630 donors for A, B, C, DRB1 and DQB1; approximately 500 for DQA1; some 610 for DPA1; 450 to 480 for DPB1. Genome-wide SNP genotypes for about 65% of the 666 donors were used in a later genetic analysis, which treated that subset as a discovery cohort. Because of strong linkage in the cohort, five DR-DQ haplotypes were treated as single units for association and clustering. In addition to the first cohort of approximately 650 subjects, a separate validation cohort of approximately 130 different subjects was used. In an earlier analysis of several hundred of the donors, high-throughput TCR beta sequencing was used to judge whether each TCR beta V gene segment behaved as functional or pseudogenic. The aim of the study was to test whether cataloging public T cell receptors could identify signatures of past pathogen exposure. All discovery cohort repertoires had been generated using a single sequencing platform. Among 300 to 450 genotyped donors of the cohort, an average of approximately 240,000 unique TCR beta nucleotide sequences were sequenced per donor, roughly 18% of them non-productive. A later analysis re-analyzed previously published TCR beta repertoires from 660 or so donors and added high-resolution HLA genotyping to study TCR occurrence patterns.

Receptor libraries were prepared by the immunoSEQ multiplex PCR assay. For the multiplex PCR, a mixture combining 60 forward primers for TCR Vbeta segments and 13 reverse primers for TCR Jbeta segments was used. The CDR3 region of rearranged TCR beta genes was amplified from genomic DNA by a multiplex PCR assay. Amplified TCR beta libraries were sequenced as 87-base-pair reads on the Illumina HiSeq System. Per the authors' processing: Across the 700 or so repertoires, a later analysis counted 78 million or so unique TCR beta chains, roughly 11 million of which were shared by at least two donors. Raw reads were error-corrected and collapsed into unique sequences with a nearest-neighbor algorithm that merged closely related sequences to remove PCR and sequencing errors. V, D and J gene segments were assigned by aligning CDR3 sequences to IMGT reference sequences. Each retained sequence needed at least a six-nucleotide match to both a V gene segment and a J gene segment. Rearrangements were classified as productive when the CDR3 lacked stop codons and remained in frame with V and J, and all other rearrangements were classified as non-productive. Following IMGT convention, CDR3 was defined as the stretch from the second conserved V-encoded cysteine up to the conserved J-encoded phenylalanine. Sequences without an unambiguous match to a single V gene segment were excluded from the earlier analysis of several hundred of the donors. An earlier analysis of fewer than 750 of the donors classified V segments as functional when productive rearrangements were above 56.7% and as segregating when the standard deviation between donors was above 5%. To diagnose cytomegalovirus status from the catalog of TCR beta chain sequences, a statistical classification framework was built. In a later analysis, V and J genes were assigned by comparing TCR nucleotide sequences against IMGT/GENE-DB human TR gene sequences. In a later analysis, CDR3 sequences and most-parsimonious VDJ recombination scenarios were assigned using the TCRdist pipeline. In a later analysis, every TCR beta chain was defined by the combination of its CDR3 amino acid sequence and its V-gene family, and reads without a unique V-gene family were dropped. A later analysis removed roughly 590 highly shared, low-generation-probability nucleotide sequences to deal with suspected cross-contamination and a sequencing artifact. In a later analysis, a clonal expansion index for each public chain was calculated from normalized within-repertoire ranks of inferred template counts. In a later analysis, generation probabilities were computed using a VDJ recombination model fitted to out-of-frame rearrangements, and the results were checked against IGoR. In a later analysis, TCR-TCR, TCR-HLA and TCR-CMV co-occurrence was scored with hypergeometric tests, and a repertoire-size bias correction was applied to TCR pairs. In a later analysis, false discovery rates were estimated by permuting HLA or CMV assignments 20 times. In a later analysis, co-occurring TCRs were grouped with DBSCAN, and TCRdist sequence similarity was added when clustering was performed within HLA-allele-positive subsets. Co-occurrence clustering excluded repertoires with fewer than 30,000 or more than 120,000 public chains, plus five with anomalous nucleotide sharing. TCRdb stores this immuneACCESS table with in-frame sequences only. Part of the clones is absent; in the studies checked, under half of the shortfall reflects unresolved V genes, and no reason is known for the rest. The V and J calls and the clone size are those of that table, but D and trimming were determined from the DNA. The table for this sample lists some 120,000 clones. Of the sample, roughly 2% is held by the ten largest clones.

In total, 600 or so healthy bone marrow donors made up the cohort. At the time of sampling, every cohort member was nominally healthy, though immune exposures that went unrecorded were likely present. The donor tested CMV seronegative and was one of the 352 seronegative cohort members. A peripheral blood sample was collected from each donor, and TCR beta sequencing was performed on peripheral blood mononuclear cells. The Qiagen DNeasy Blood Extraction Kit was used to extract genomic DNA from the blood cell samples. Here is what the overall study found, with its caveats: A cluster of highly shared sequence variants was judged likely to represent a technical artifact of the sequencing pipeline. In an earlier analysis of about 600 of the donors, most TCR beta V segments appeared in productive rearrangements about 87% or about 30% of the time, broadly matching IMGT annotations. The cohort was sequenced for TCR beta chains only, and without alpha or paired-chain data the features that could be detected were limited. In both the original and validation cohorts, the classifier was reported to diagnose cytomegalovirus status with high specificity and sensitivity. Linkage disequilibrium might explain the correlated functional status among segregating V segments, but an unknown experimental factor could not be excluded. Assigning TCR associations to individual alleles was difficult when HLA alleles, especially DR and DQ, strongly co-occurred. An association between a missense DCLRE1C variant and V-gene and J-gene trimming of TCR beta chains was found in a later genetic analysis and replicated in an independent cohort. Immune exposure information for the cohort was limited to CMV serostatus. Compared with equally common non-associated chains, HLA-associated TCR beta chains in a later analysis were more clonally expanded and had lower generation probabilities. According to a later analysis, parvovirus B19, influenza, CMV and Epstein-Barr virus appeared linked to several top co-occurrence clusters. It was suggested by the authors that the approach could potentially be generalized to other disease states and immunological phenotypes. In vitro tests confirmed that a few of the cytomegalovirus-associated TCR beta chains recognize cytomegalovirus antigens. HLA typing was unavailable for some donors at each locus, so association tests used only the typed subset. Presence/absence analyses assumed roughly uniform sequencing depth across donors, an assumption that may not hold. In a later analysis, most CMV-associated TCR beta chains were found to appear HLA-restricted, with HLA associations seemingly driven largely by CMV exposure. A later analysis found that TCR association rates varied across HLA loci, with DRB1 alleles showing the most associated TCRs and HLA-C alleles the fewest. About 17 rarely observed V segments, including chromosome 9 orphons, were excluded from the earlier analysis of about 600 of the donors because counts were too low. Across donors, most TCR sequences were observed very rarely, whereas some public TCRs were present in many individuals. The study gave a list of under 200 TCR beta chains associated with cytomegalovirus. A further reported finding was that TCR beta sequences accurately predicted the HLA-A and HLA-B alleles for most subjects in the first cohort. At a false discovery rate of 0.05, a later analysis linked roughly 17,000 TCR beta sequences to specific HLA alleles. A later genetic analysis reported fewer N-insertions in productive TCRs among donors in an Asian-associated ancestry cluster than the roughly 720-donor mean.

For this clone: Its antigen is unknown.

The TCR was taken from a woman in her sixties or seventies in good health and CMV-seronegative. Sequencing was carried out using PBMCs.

The CDR3 in this case is CASSLAAGMSYGYTF. The nucleotides are TGCGCCAGCAGCTTGGCCGCAGGGATGAGCTATGGCTACACCTTC. In this chain, TRBV5-1 is recombined with TRBJ1-2, with a tentative D gene TRBD1 over 5 matching bases. Cut back by 0 bases and 4 bases, the V and J ends lie 13 bases apart. The germline V gene specifies SGHRS as CDR1 and YFSETQ as CDR2. The CDR3, cysteine through phenylalanine, is 15 amino acids long. Only the CDR3 region is kept as DNA, spanning 45 bases read in frame from base 1.